This T cell receptor (beta chain) stems from a study of PD-L1 blockade in urothelial cancer. Across the study: Atezolizumab therapy began for patients at some point between 2013 and 2015, dosed at 1,200 mg intravenously every 3 weeks.

Assay used: immunoSEQ multiplex PCR; TCRdb lists only in-frame clones, some missing. The table has tens of thousands of clones, roughly 84% seen once. Specified time point: pretreatment peripheral blood. V gave up 3 bases and J gave up 3 bases; unmatched junction bases: 13. Looked up from germline, CDR1 is SEHNR and CDR2 is FQNEAQ (reference sequence). This CDR3 contains 19 residues. J is TRBJ2-3 and V is TRBV7-9; 12 bases are a match to TRBD2. The receptor's source is a man between 60 and 75 years old with urothelial cancer. Source: PBMCs, taken around atezolizumab (anti-PD-L1) treatment. CDR3 residues: CASSFRATSGRLRTDTQYF. The CDR3 DNA sequence: TGTGCCAGCAGCTTCAGGGCAACTAGCGGGAGGTTAAGAACAGATACGCAGTATTTT.